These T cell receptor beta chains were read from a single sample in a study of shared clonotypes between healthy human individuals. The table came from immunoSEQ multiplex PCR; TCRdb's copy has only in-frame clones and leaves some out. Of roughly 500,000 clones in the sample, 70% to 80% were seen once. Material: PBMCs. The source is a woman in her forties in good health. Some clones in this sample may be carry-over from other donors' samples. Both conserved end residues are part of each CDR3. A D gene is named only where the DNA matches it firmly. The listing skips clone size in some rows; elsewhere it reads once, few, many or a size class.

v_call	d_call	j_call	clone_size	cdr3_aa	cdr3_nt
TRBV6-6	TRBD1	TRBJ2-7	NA	CASSLGTGGYEQYF	TGTGCCAGCAGTCTCGGGACAGGCGGCTACGAGCAGTACTTC
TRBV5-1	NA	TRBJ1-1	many	CASSLAGRGVNTEAFF	TGCGCCAGCAGCTTGGCAGGGCGCGGGGTGAACACTGAAGCTTTCTTT
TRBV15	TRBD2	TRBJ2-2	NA	CATSPPPSGRRGELFF	TGTGCCACCAGCCCCCCCCCTAGCGGGAGGAGAGGGGAGCTGTTTTTT
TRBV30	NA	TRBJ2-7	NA	CAWSATTLMGGKARAYEQYF	TGTGCCTGGAGTGCCACCACCCTCATGGGCGGGAAGGCGAGAGCCTACGAGCAGTACTTC
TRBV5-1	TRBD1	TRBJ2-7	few	CASSLADRAASYEQYF	TGCGCCAGCAGCTTGGCCGACAGGGCCGCCTCCTACGAGCAGTACTTC
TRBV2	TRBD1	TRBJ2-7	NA	CATAGTGGYVSYEQYF	TGTGCCACCGCAGGGACAGGGGGTTATGTCTCTTACGAGCAGTACTTC
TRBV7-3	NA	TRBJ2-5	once	CASSPTRGETQYF	TGTGCCAGCAGCCCGACGAGGGGGGAGACCCAGTACTTC
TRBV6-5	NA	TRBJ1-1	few	CASSYGGTEAFF	TGTGCCAGCAGTTACGGGGGGACTGAAGCTTTCTTT
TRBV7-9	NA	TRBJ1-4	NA	CASSPSGPDNKLFF	TGTGCCAGCAGCCCATCGGGGCCAGATAATAAACTGTTTTTT
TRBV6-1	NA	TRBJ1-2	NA	CASSEVDPSFYGYTF	TGTGCCAGCAGTGAAGTGGATCCATCATTCTATGGCTACACCTTC
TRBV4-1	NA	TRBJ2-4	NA	CASSQDQAGRSPKNIQYF	TGCGCCAGCAGCCAAGATCAGGCAGGGAGGAGCCCCAAAAACATTCAGTACTTC
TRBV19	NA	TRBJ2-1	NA	CASSIGQQKQFF	TGTGCCAGTAGTATTGGACAGCAGAAGCAGTTCTTC
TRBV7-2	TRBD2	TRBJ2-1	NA	CASSFDGSGGSEQFF	TGTGCCAGCAGCTTTGATGGGTCGGGAGGGAGTGAGCAGTTCTTC
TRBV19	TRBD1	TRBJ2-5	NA	CASSIGLRDRVSQETQYF	TGTGCCAGTAGTATAGGCCTCCGGGACAGGGTCTCTCAAGAGACCCAGTACTTC
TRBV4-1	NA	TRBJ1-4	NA	CASSPIQWVYNEKLFF	TGCGCCAGCAGCCCAATCCAGTGGGTTTACAATGAAAAACTGTTTTTT
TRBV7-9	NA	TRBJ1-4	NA	CASSPPPGPRGEKLFF	TGTGCCAGCAGCCCACCGCCGGGCCCTAGAGGTGAAAAACTGTTTTTT
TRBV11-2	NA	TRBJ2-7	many	CASSLVRDFSPEQYF	TGTGCCAGCAGCTTAGTCCGGGACTTCTCCCCCGAGCAGTACTTC
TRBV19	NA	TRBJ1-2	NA	CASSISNYGYTF	TGTGCCAGTAGTATCTCAAACTATGGCTACACCTTC
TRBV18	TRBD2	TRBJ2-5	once	CASSGLAKETQYF	TGTGCCAGCTCAGGACTAGCAAAAGAGACCCAGTACTTC
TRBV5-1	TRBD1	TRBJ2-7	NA	CASSRDRDYEQYF	TGCGCCAGCAGCCGGGACAGGGACTACGAGCAGTACTTC
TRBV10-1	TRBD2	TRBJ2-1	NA	CASSRGGGSSYNEQFF	TGCGCCAGCAGTCGGGGCGGGGGGAGCTCCTACAATGAGCAGTTCTTC
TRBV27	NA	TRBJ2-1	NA	CASSPLWDRSGNEQFF	TGTGCCAGCAGTCCCCTCTGGGACCGGTCGGGGAATGAGCAGTTCTTC
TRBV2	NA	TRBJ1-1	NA	CASSWGWDTEAFF	TGTGCCAGCAGCTGGGGGTGGGACACTGAAGCTTTCTTT
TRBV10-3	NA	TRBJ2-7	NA	CAIGTPTRYEQYF	TGTGCCATCGGGACCCCGACTAGATACGAGCAGTACTTC
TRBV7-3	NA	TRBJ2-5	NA	CASNPPSESRTQYF	TGTGCCAGCAACCCTCCAAGCGAGTCACGGACCCAGTACTTC
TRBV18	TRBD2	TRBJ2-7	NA	CASSPYIGRAIEQYF	TGTGCCAGCTCACCATATATCGGGAGGGCAATAGAGCAGTACTTC
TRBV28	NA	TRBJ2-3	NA	CASSPGATDTQYF	TGTGCCAGCAGTCCCGGGGCGACAGATACGCAGTATTTT
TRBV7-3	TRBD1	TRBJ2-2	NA	CATGTGSTGELFF	TGTGCCACCGGGACAGGGAGCACCGGGGAGCTGTTTTTT
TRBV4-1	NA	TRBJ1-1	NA	CASSQLLQGYTEAFF	TGCGCCAGCAGCCAACTATTACAGGGTTACACTGAAGCTTTCTTT
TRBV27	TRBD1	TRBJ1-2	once	CASSFGRDRVYGYTF	TGTGCCAGCAGTTTCGGTCGGGACAGGGTTTATGGCTACACCTTC
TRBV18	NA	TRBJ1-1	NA	CASSPGQGNTEAFF	TGTGCCAGCTCACCAGGCCAGGGGAACACTGAAGCTTTCTTT
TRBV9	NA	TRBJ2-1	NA	CASVDKMGEQFF	TGTGCCAGCGTTGATAAAATGGGCGAGCAGTTCTTC
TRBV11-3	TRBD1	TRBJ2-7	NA	CASSLGTGGLYEQYF	TGTGCCAGCAGCTTAGGGACAGGGGGTTTGTACGAGCAGTACTTC
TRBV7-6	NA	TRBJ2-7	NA	CASSSRQDSYEQYF	TGTGCCAGCAGCTCCAGACAGGATTCCTACGAGCAGTACTTC
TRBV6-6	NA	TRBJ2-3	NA	CASSYDSTDTQYF	TGTGCCAGCAGTTACGACAGCACAGATACGCAGTATTTT
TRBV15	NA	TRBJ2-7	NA	CATSRDRGIYEQYF	TGTGCCACCAGCAGAGACCGGGGTATCTACGAGCAGTACTTC
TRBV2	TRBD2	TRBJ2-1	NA	CASSVGGRVYNEQFF	TGTGCCAGCAGTGTCGGCGGGAGGGTCTACAATGAGCAGTTCTTC
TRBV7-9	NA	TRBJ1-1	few	CASSLETEAFF	TGTGCCAGCAGCTTAGAGACTGAAGCTTTCTTT
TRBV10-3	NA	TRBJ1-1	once	CAISEFRENTEAFF	TGTGCCATCAGTGAGTTTCGGGAGAACACTGAAGCTTTCTTT
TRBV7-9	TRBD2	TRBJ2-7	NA	CASSSLAGARHEQYF	TGTGCCAGCAGTTCCCTAGCGGGAGCTCGCCACGAGCAGTACTTC
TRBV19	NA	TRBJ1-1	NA	CASSSVGRGTEAFF	TGTGCCAGTAGTAGCGTAGGGAGAGGCACTGAAGCTTTCTTT
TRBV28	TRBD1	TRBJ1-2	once	CASRETGEDYGYTF	TGTGCCAGCAGAGAGACAGGGGAAGACTATGGCTACACCTTC
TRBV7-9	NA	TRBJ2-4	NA	CASSSVWGENIQYF	TGTGCCAGCAGCTCCGTTTGGGGGGAAAACATTCAGTACTTC
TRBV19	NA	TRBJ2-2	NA	CASSIQPLAITGELFF	TGTGCCAGTAGTATACAGCCCCTAGCGATTACCGGGGAGCTGTTTTTT
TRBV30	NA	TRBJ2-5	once	CAWGSWYQETQYF	TGTGCCTGGGGGTCTTGGTACCAAGAGACCCAGTACTTC
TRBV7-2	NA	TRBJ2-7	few	CASSLVNEQYF	TGTGCCAGCAGCTTAGTGAACGAGCAGTACTTC
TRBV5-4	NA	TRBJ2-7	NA	CASSSTGPPYEQYF	TGTGCCAGCAGCTCCACAGGGCCTCCCTACGAGCAGTACTTC
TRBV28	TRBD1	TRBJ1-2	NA	CASSDGTGPGYTF	TGTGCCAGCAGTGACGGGACAGGCCCCGGCTACACCTTC
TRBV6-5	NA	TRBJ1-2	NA	CASSYSGGLGGYTF	TGTGCCAGCAGTTACTCGGGAGGGTTAGGTGGCTACACCTTC
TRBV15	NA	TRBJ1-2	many	CATSRDPWGGAVGYTF	TGTGCCACCAGCAGGGACCCGTGGGGGGGCGCCGTTGGCTACACCTTC
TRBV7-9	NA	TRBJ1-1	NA	CASSLSGSEAFF	TGTGCCAGCAGCTTATCGGGCAGTGAAGCTTTCTTT
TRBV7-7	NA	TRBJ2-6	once	CASSPSGVPQSRANVLTF	TGTGCCAGCAGCCCTTCAGGAGTGCCACAAAGTCGGGCCAACGTCCTGACTTTC
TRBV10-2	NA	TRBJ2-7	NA	CASSPSDGWGSYEQYF	TGCGCCAGCAGCCCGAGCGACGGTTGGGGGTCCTACGAGCAGTACTTC
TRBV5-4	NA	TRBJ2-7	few	CASSQGEGEYAEQYF	TGTGCCAGCAGCCAAGGGGAGGGGGAATACGCCGAGCAGTACTTC
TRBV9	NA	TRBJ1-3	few	CASSGLLGNTIYF	TGTGCCAGCAGCGGTCTCCTTGGAAACACCATATATTTT
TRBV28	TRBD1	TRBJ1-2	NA	CASSFPGAGGRYGYTF	TGTGCCAGCAGTTTCCCAGGGGCAGGGGGCCGCTATGGCTACACCTTC